This entry lists 27 T cell receptor beta chains sequenced from one sample in a study of somatic mutations in cytotoxic T cells in rheumatoid arthritis. The data were produced by immunoSEQ multiplex PCR, yet TCRdb's version contains in-frame clones alone and is incomplete. Counted here are about 11,000 clones, less than 85% occurring once; the ten biggest clones make up approximately 10%. Input material: CD8+ T cells sorted from blood. These receptors were obtained from a woman between 40 and 50 years old in good health.

The chain has TRBV5-1 and TRBJ2-7, with D perhaps being TRBD1 or TRBD2 (6 bases each). Trimming took off 2 bases at V and 5 bases at J, with 23 bases between the two ends. From germline, CDR1 is SGHRS and CDR2 YFSETQ. The CDR3 has 17 amino acids. CDR3 in amino acids: CASSLTGWGGNPNEQYF. CDR3 nucleotide sequence: TGCGCCAGCAGCTTAACAGGGTGGGGCGGGAACCCCAACGAGCAGTACTTC.

The chain recombines TRBV7-8 with TRBJ2-7, with a weak D call TRBD2 (5 bases). CDR1 and CDR2 from the germline V gene are SGHVS and FQNEAQ. V dropped 1 base and J dropped 3 bases, with 10 bases sitting between them. The CDR3 sequence is 14 residues long. CDR3 region: CASSLVGRDYEQYF. DNA of the CDR3: TGTGCCAGCAGCTTAGTAGGTCGGGACTACGAGCAGTACTTC.

The chain is built from TRBV5-6 and TRBJ1-1, with TRBD1 matching 9 bases. This CDR3 is built from 13 residues. V dropped 3 bases and J dropped 4; count of bases not matched to a gene: 1. Germline V lookup: CDR1 SGHDT, CDR2 YYEEEE. CDR3 nucleotide sequence: TGTGCCAGCAGCTGGACAGGGGTCACTGAAGCTTTCTTT. It codes for CASSWTGVTEAFF. The complete variable domain, with remaining parts taken from reference TRBV5-6 and TRBJ1-1, reads DAGVTQSPTHLIKTRGQQVTLRCSPKSGHDTVSWYQQALGQGPQFIFQYYEEEERQRGNFPDRFSGHQFPNYSSELNVNALLLGDSALYLCASSWTGVTEAFFGQGTRLTVV.

The V and J genes are TRBV27 and TRBJ1-1, with 8 bases that match TRBD1. After removal of 4 bases from V and 4 bases from J, the junction contained 2 bases not matched to a gene. Germline V gene lookup returns CDR1 MNHEY and CDR2 SMNVEV (reference sequence). The CDR3 is made up of 13 amino acids. CDR3 residues: CASSYGTGTEAFF. The DNA of the CDR3 is TGTGCCAGCAGTTATGGGACAGGCACTGAAGCTTTCTTT.

The chain has TRBV2 and TRBJ2-5; D could derive from TRBD1 or TRBD2 (5 bases each). The CDR3 sequence is 16 residues long. Trimming removed 4 bases from V and 0 bases from J, with 15 bases in between. The germline V gene has CDR1 SNHLY and CDR2 FYNNEI. The CDR3 here is CASSGDRHVYQETQYF. The CDR3 DNA sequence: TGTGCCAGCAGTGGGGACCGGCATGTTTACCAAGAGACCCAGTACTTC.

This chain joins TRBV6-6 and TRBJ2-7, with TRBD2 identical over 10 bases. This CDR3 comprises 16 residues. The ends lost 5 bases at V and 1 base at J; junction bases unmatched: 8. CDR1 and CDR2 (germline): MNHNY, SVGAGI (reference sequence). The CDR3, as DNA: TGTGCCAGCAGTCCAACCGGACTAGCGGTTTCCTACGAGCAGTACTTC. Protein: CASSPTGLAVSYEQYF.

The chain is built from TRBV11-3 and TRBJ2-5; 8 bases line up with TRBD1. CDR1 and CDR2 from the germline V gene are SGHNT and YENEEA. The J segment lost 5 bases and the V segment lost 5 bases, leaving 4 bases of the junction unmatched. This CDR3 has 13 residues. CDR3 residues: CASSGRGLETQYF. The CDR3 DNA sequence: TGTGCCAGCAGCGGCAGGGGGCTCGAGACCCAGTACTTC.

The J gene is TRBJ2-1, the V gene TRBV7-9, with D uncertain. The germline V gene has CDR1 SEHNR and CDR2 FQNEAQ (reference sequence). Trimming cost V 2 bases and J 7 bases, with 3 bases left between them. CDR3 size: 11 residues. The CDR3 loop is CASSLMNEQFF. CDR3 DNA: TGTGCCAGCAGCTTAATGAATGAGCAGTTCTTC.

This rearrangement joins TRBV11-2 to TRBJ2-1; D is possibly TRBD2 (6 bases). The ends were cut back, 5 bases at V and 6 bases at J, with 11 bases in the middle. The CDR3 contains 13 residues. The V gene's germline CDR1 is SGHAT and CDR2 FQNNGV. The CDR3 protein is CASSDGTPNEQFF. For the CDR3, the DNA is TGTGCCAGCAGCGACGGGACTCCCAATGAGCAGTTCTTC.

Only a few counts were recorded for this clone. The chain couples TRBV7-9 to TRBJ2-3; the D gene is possibly TRBD2 (5 bases). Germline CDR1 reads SEHNR; CDR2 reads FQNEAQ (reference sequence). The CDR3 consists of 15 residues. V gave up 2 bases and J gave up 3 bases, with 12 bases separating them. The CDR3 region has the DNA TGTGCCAGCAGCTTATTGTGGGAGTCTACAGATACGCAGTATTTT. This encodes CASSLLWESTDTQYF. Full variable domain (rest looked up from reference TRBV7-9 and TRBJ2-3): DTGVSQNPRHKITKRGQNVTFRCDPISEHNRLYWYRQTLGQGPEFLTYFQNEAQLEKSRLLSDRFSAERPKGSFSTLEIQRTEQGDSAMYLCASSLLWESTDTQYFGPGTRLTVL.

This clone has more than one count but fewer than ten. J is TRBJ2-1 and V is TRBV28; D might be TRBD2 (6 bases). Germline assignment: CDR1 MDHEN and CDR2 SYDVKM. There are 14 residues in the CDR3. The V end lost 7 bases, the J end lost 3 bases, and 13 bases lay between the germline ends. The CDR3 region has the DNA TGTGCCAGCACCGGCGGGGAGCTCTACAATGAGCAGTTCTTC. Amino acids: CASTGGELYNEQFF.

The chain recombines TRBV27 with TRBJ1-6; 11 nucleotides agree with TRBD1. The CDR3 covers 16 residues. V was clipped by 5 bases and J by 11 bases; unmatched bases: 11. Germline-derived CDR1 and CDR2 are MNHEY and SMNVEV (reference sequence). In DNA form, the CDR3 reads TGTGCCAGCAGTCGCGCGGACAGGGGGCCCCCGACACCCCTCCACTTT. Encoded protein: CASSRADRGPPTPLHF.

V usage is TRBV7-9 and J usage is TRBJ1-5; D not certain. V was cut by 6 bases and J by 2 bases, with 5 bases left in between. Germline V gives CDR1 SEHNR, CDR2 FQNEAQ (reference sequence). The length of the CDR3 is 12 residues. In DNA form, the CDR3 reads TGTGCCAGCAGTTCAGGCAATCAGCCCCAGCATTTT. It encodes CASSSGNQPQHF.

The chain links TRBV9 to TRBJ1-1; D might be TRBD1 (6 bases). Germline V lookup: CDR1 SGDLS, CDR2 YYNGEE. The length of the CDR3 is 15 residues. Trimming took off 0 bases at V and 1 base at J, with 10 bases between the two ends. The CDR3 DNA reads TGTGCCAGCAGCGTAGGAGGGGGTTCGAACACTGAAGCTTTCTTT. Translation: CASSVGGGSNTEAFF.

The rearrangement links TRBV6-5 to TRBJ2-3, with D uncertain. V was clipped by 4 bases and J by 6 bases, with 17 bases between them. Germline-derived CDR1 and CDR2 are MNHEY and SVGAGI. The CDR3 covers 15 residues. The CDR3 loop reads CASSSTRLAEDTQYF. DNA for the CDR3: TGTGCCAGCAGTTCCACCAGACTGGCGGAGGATACGCAGTATTTT.

The rearrangement links TRBV7-9 to TRBJ1-1, with 9 bases aligning to TRBD1. Germline lookup yields CDR1 SEHNR and CDR2 FQNEAQ (reference sequence). After removal of 1 base from V and 4 bases from J, the junction contained 7 bases not matched to a gene. This CDR3 has 16 residues. DNA for the CDR3: TGTGCCAGCAGCTTAGAGGGCCTGACAGGGGGCACTGAAGCTTTCTTT. It encodes CASSLEGLTGGTEAFF.

The chain combines TRBV30 with TRBJ2-5; the match to TRBD1 covers 7 bases. This CDR3 is built from 16 residues. Unmatched junction bases numbered 13, after V lost 2 bases and J lost 4 bases. Germline CDR1 reads GTSNPN; CDR2 reads SVGIG (reference sequence). This CDR3 reads CAWSLRDRKPPETQYF. CDR3 sequence (DNA): TGTGCCTGGAGTCTCCGGGACAGAAAGCCCCCAGAGACCCAGTACTTC.

The chain carries TRBV14 and TRBJ2-5; possible D gene TRBD2, 6 bases. The V end was cut by 0 bases, the J end by 0 bases, with 14 bases between. CDR1 and CDR2 from the germline V gene are SGHDN and FVKESK. The CDR3 consists of 17 residues. For the CDR3, the DNA is TGTGCCAGCAGCCAAGAGGGAGGACCAGGGTACCAAGAGACCCAGTACTTC. It codes for CASSQEGGPGYQETQYF.

The gene calls are TRBV11-3 and TRBJ1-1; no reliable D call. The CDR3 runs 14 residues. CDR1 is SGHNT and CDR2 is YENEEA in the germline V gene. Trimming left V 1 base short and J 4 bases short, with 10 bases between. Here the CDR3 DNA reads TGTGCCAGCAGCTTAGCCAGAGGCGGCACTGAAGCTTTCTTT. Translated, it gives CASSLARGGTEAFF. Together with reference TRBV11-3 and TRBJ1-1, the CDR3 gives the full variable domain: EAGVVQSPRYKIIEKKQPVAFWCNPISGHNTLYWYLQNLGQGPELLIRYENEEAVDDSQLPKDRFSAERLKGVDSTLKIQPAELGDSAVYLCASSLARGGTEAFFGQGTRLTVV.

This clone was recorded a few times. The V gene is TRBV4-3, the J gene TRBJ2-7; D tentatively fits TRBD1 or TRBD2 (5 bases each). There are 14 residues in the CDR3. Germline V CDR1 and CDR2: LGHNA, YSLEER. The germline V and J ends were trimmed by 0 bases and 7 bases, with 13 bases remaining between them. The CDR3 sequence is CASSQEGRGGEQYF. CDR3 in DNA: TGCGCCAGCAGCCAAGAGGGACGGGGTGGGGAGCAGTACTTC.

The chain employs TRBV9 and TRBJ2-1, with 7 bases fitting TRBD2. Trimming at V came to 4 bases and at J to 1 base, leaving 14 bases not matched to a gene. The CDR3 runs to 18 residues. CDR1 is SGDLS, CDR2 YYNGEE, per germline. CDR3 sequence (DNA): TGTGCCAGCAGCTCTAGCCGCTATCTAGCGGAGTCCTACAATGAGCAGTTCTTC. Amino acids: CASSSSRYLAESYNEQFF. Filled out from reference TRBV9 and TRBJ2-1, the complete variable domain reads DSGVTQTPKHLITATGQRVTLRCSPRSGDLSVYWYQQSLDQGLQFLIQYYNGEERAKGNILERFSAQQFPDLHSELNLSSLELGDSALYFCASSSSRYLAESYNEQFFGPGTRLTVL.

The chain employs TRBV2 and TRBJ1-1; D gene ambiguous. Between the trimmed V and J ends, which lost 1 base and 4 bases, there was a span of 13 bases. Germline V gene sequence: CDR1 SNHLY, CDR2 FYNNEI. The CDR3 sequence is 15 residues long. Here the CDR3 reads CASSEDEQSGTEAFF. DNA for the CDR3: TGTGCCAGCAGTGAAGATGAGCAGTCGGGCACTGAAGCTTTCTTT.

This chain joins TRBV28 and TRBJ1-1, with D tentatively TRBD1 (5 bases). CDR1 is MDHEN and CDR2 is SYDVKM in the germline V gene. Trimming cost V 5 bases and J 4 bases, with 14 bases left between them. The CDR3 totals 14 residues. CDR3 region: CASSPRAGITEAFF. DNA of the CDR3: TGTGCCAGCAGTCCCAGGGCGGGGATCACTGAAGCTTTCTTT.

The rearrangement uses TRBV7-2 and TRBJ1-1; 7 bases line up with TRBD1. V gave up 4 bases and J gave up 4 bases; unmatched junction bases: 3. Germline V gives CDR1 SGHTA, CDR2 FQGNSA. There are 13 residues in the CDR3. The CDR3 spells CASSYTGVTEAFF. The CDR3 nucleotides are TGTGCCAGCAGCTACACAGGGGTCACTGAAGCTTTCTTT.

The V gene is TRBV28, the J gene TRBJ1-1; D unresolved. This CDR3 is 15 amino acids long. The V gene lost 5 bases and the J gene lost 1 base, with 14 bases spanning the gap. Germline V gene lookup returns CDR1 MDHEN and CDR2 SYDVKM. CDR3 sequence reads: CASSPLGVWNTEAFF. CDR3 in DNA: TGTGCCAGCAGTCCTCTTGGAGTGTGGAACACTGAAGCTTTCTTT.

This sequence joins TRBV7-2 and TRBJ2-5; a possible D gene is TRBD1 (6 bases). The CDR3 is 15 amino acids. Germline lookup yields CDR1 SGHTA and CDR2 FQGNSA. The germline V and J ends were trimmed by 4 bases and 5 bases, with 17 bases remaining between them. The CDR3 coding sequence is TGTGCCAGCAGCTACGCGACAGGCCGCGTGGAGACCCAGTACTTC. Its translation: CASSYATGRVETQYF.

The rearrangement uses TRBV29-1 and TRBJ2-3; 14 bases line up with TRBD2. The CDR3 is 21 amino acids. The germline V gene encodes CDR1 SQVTM and CDR2 ANQGSEA. With 0 bases clipped from V and 0 bases from J, the junction kept 14 bases outside the gene matches. This CDR3 reads CSVEDLPRLAGGPGSTDTQYF. CDR3 DNA: TGCAGCGTTGAAGATCTTCCGAGACTAGCGGGAGGGCCGGGAAGCACAGATACGCAGTATTTT.